The 16 T cell receptor beta chains below come from one sample, sequenced in a study of T cell repertoires in cytomegalovirus infection. Via MiXCR, TCRdb re-called the reads, giving one row per CDR3 protein. The repertoire includes some 270,000 distinct CDR3 sequences, over 15% of them detected once, and less than 60% sits in the top ten. The sequenced sample consisted of CD8+ T cells from PBMCs. The receptors come from a human donor in good health (CMV status not recorded). Some clones in this sample may be carry-over from other donors' samples.

This clonotype turned up a few times. The chain employs TRBV29-1 and TRBJ1-2, with 7 bases fitting TRBD1. The CDR3 sequence is 16 residues long. V lost 1 base to trimming and J lost 0 bases; unmatched junction nucleotides: 8. Germline values: CDR1 SQVTM, CDR2 ANQGSEA. CDR3 nucleotide sequence: TGCAGCGTTGAAGCAGGAAGGGGGCCCGCTAACTATGGCTACACCTTC. Translating it yields CSVEAGRGPANYGYTF.

The J gene is TRBJ2-1, the V gene TRBV12-3 or TRBV12-4, with 11 positions matching TRBD1. The CDR3 extends over 15 amino acids. V shed 3 bases, J shed 9 bases, and the junction held 7 bases outside the gene matches. CDR3: CASSLGTGGWIEQFF. CDR3 coding DNA: TGTGCCAGCAGTTTGGGGACAGGGGGATGGATTGAGCAGTTCTTC.

This clonotype was counted ten times or more. V and J are TRBV7-8 and TRBJ2-3; possibly TRBD1 for D (5 bases). Germline CDR1 reads SGHVS; CDR2 reads FQNEAQ. Between the trimmed V and J ends, which lost 2 bases and 5 bases, there was a span of 11 bases. CDR3 length: 14 amino acids. The CDR3 is CASSLFGAKDTQYF. In nucleotides, the CDR3 is TGTGCCAGCAGCTTATTTGGGGCAAAAGATACGCAGTATTTT.

The V and J genes are TRBV11-2 and TRBJ1-1; no definite D call. Germline CDR1 and CDR2: SGHAT and FQNNGV. There are 13 residues in the CDR3. V was pared by 5 bases and J by 3 bases, with 10 bases between. For the CDR3, the DNA is TGTGCCAGCAGCCGACCGGGCGACACTGAAGCTTTCTTT. It yields the protein CASSRPGDTEAFF.

The sample holds a few counts of this clonotype. The chain has TRBV20-1 and TRBJ1-5; 10 bases are shared with TRBD1. V shed 6 bases, J shed 7 bases, and the junction held 6 bases outside the gene matches. The CDR3 spans 13 residues. Germline V lookup: CDR1 DFQATT, CDR2 SNEGSKA (reference sequence). CDR3 coding DNA: TGCAGTGCGGGGGACAGGGGAAAACAGCCCCAGCATTTT. This sequence encodes CSAGDRGKQPQHF.

This clonotype was observed a handful of times. The rearrangement uses TRBV5-1 and TRBJ2-7, with a tentative D call TRBD2 (6 bases). The CDR3 is 14 residues long. Trimming removed 5 bases from V and 1 base from J, with 13 bases in between. Germline V lookup: CDR1 SGHRS, CDR2 YFSETQ. The CDR3 sequence is CASRFGTGSYEQYF. The CDR3, as DNA: TGCGCCAGCAGGTTCGGGACTGGATCCTACGAGCAGTACTTC.

This clonotype was counted between two and nine times. The gene calls are TRBV20-1 and TRBJ1-5; 7 bases align to TRBD1. There are 14 residues in the CDR3. Germline V gene lookup returns CDR1 DFQATT and CDR2 SNEGSKA (reference sequence). V dropped 3 bases and J dropped 4; count of bases not matched to a gene: 6. The CDR3 spells CSASWGRGNQPQHF. CDR3 nucleotide sequence: TGCAGTGCTAGCTGGGGCAGGGGGAATCAGCCCCAGCATTTT.

This clonotype was detected a few times. The rearrangement uses TRBV4-1 and TRBJ2-7; 9 bases align to TRBD1. Germline lookup yields CDR1 MGHRA and CDR2 YSYEKL. This CDR3 has 15 residues. V lost 5 bases to trimming and J lost 3 bases; unmatched junction nucleotides: 8. CDR3 coding DNA: TGCGCCAGCAGCTATACCGGGACAGGGCTCTACGAGCAGTACTTC. Protein product: CASSYTGTGLYEQYF.

Points on this clonotype: This may arise from a read error, as a much more abundant clone is one base away. The V and J genes are TRBV7-8 and TRBJ1-4; D remains unclear. Germline V gene lookup returns CDR1 SGHVS and CDR2 FQNEAQ. The CDR3 runs to 16 residues. Between the trimmed V and J ends, which lost 4 bases and 5 bases, there was a span of 17 bases. CDR3 region: CASSSAEQPINEKLFF. The CDR3 DNA sequence: TGTGCCAGCAGCTCAGCTGAACAGCCGATAAATGAAAAACTGTTTTTT.

V and J are TRBV6-5 and TRBJ2-7; maybe TRBD1 (5 bases). This CDR3 spans 14 amino acids. Germline-derived CDR1 and CDR2 are MNHEY and SVGAGI. The V end was cut by 2 bases, the J end by 2 bases, with 10 bases between. In DNA form, the CDR3 reads TGTGCCAGCAGTTACGGGGCATTTACCTACGAGCAGTACTTC. As protein: CASSYGAFTYEQYF.

This chain uses TRBV7-3 with TRBJ2-5; 7 bases align to TRBD1. The V and J ends lost 5 bases and 5 bases, in that order; junction bases with no gene match: 8. CDR1 is SGHTA, CDR2 FQGTGA, per germline. The CDR3 is made up of 14 amino acids. CDR3 region: CASSPQGFFETQYF. In DNA form, the CDR3 reads TGTGCCAGCAGCCCACAGGGGTTTTTTGAGACCCAGTACTTC.

This clonotype was counted only a few times. The CDR3 protein is CASSPKPSGRMNTEAFF. CDR3 bases: TGTGCCAGCAGCCCCAAACCCTCAGGGCGTATGAACACTGAAGCTTTCTTT. The V call is TRBV14, the J call TRBJ1-1, with D tentatively TRBD1 (5 bases). Per the germline V gene, CDR1 is SGHDN and CDR2 is FVKESK. The CDR3 consists of 17 residues. V was trimmed by 4 bases and J by 0 bases, leaving 18 bases between them.

This clonotype has a count of ten or more. CDR3 residues: CASRAWDHNEQFF. CDR3 nucleotides: TGTGCCAGTAGGGCGTGGGACCACAATGAGCAGTTCTTC. The rearrangement links TRBV19 to TRBJ2-1; D is perhaps TRBD1 or TRBD2 (5 bases each). CDR1 is LNHDA, CDR2 SQIVND, per germline (reference sequence). This CDR3 spans 13 amino acids. The V gene lost 6 bases and the J gene lost 5 bases, with 11 bases spanning the gap.

The DNA of the CDR3 is TGTGCCAGCAGCTCGGACGGAGCCTACGAGCAGTACTTC. Its translation: CASSSDGAYEQYF. The chain has TRBV7-6 and TRBJ2-7, with D uncertain. Trimming stripped 4 bases from V and 2 bases from J, with 9 bases between. The CDR3 is 13 amino acids. Germline V gene sequence: CDR1 SGHVS, CDR2 FNYEAQ.

There are a few counts of this clonotype. The rearrangement links TRBV5-5 to TRBJ2-2, with D perhaps matching TRBD2 (6 bases). The germline V gene encodes CDR1 SGHKS and CDR2 YYEKEE (reference sequence). This CDR3 is 14 amino acids long. V lost 4 bases and J lost 5, with 12 bases in between. The CDR3 here is CASSGAAGTGELFF. The CDR3 region has the DNA TGTGCCAGCAGCGGTGCGGCGGGGACCGGGGAGCTGTTTTTT.

This clonotype was observed many times. This chain links TRBV28 with TRBJ1-2, with D perhaps TRBD1 (5 bases). Germline values: CDR1 MDHEN, CDR2 SYDVKM. Trimming took off 6 bases at V and 2 bases at J, with 16 bases between the two ends. The CDR3 is made up of 15 amino acids. In DNA, the CDR3 is TGTGCCAGCAGGCACTACCGGGACGGAAACTATGGCTACACCTTC. Translated, it gives CASRHYRDGNYGYTF.